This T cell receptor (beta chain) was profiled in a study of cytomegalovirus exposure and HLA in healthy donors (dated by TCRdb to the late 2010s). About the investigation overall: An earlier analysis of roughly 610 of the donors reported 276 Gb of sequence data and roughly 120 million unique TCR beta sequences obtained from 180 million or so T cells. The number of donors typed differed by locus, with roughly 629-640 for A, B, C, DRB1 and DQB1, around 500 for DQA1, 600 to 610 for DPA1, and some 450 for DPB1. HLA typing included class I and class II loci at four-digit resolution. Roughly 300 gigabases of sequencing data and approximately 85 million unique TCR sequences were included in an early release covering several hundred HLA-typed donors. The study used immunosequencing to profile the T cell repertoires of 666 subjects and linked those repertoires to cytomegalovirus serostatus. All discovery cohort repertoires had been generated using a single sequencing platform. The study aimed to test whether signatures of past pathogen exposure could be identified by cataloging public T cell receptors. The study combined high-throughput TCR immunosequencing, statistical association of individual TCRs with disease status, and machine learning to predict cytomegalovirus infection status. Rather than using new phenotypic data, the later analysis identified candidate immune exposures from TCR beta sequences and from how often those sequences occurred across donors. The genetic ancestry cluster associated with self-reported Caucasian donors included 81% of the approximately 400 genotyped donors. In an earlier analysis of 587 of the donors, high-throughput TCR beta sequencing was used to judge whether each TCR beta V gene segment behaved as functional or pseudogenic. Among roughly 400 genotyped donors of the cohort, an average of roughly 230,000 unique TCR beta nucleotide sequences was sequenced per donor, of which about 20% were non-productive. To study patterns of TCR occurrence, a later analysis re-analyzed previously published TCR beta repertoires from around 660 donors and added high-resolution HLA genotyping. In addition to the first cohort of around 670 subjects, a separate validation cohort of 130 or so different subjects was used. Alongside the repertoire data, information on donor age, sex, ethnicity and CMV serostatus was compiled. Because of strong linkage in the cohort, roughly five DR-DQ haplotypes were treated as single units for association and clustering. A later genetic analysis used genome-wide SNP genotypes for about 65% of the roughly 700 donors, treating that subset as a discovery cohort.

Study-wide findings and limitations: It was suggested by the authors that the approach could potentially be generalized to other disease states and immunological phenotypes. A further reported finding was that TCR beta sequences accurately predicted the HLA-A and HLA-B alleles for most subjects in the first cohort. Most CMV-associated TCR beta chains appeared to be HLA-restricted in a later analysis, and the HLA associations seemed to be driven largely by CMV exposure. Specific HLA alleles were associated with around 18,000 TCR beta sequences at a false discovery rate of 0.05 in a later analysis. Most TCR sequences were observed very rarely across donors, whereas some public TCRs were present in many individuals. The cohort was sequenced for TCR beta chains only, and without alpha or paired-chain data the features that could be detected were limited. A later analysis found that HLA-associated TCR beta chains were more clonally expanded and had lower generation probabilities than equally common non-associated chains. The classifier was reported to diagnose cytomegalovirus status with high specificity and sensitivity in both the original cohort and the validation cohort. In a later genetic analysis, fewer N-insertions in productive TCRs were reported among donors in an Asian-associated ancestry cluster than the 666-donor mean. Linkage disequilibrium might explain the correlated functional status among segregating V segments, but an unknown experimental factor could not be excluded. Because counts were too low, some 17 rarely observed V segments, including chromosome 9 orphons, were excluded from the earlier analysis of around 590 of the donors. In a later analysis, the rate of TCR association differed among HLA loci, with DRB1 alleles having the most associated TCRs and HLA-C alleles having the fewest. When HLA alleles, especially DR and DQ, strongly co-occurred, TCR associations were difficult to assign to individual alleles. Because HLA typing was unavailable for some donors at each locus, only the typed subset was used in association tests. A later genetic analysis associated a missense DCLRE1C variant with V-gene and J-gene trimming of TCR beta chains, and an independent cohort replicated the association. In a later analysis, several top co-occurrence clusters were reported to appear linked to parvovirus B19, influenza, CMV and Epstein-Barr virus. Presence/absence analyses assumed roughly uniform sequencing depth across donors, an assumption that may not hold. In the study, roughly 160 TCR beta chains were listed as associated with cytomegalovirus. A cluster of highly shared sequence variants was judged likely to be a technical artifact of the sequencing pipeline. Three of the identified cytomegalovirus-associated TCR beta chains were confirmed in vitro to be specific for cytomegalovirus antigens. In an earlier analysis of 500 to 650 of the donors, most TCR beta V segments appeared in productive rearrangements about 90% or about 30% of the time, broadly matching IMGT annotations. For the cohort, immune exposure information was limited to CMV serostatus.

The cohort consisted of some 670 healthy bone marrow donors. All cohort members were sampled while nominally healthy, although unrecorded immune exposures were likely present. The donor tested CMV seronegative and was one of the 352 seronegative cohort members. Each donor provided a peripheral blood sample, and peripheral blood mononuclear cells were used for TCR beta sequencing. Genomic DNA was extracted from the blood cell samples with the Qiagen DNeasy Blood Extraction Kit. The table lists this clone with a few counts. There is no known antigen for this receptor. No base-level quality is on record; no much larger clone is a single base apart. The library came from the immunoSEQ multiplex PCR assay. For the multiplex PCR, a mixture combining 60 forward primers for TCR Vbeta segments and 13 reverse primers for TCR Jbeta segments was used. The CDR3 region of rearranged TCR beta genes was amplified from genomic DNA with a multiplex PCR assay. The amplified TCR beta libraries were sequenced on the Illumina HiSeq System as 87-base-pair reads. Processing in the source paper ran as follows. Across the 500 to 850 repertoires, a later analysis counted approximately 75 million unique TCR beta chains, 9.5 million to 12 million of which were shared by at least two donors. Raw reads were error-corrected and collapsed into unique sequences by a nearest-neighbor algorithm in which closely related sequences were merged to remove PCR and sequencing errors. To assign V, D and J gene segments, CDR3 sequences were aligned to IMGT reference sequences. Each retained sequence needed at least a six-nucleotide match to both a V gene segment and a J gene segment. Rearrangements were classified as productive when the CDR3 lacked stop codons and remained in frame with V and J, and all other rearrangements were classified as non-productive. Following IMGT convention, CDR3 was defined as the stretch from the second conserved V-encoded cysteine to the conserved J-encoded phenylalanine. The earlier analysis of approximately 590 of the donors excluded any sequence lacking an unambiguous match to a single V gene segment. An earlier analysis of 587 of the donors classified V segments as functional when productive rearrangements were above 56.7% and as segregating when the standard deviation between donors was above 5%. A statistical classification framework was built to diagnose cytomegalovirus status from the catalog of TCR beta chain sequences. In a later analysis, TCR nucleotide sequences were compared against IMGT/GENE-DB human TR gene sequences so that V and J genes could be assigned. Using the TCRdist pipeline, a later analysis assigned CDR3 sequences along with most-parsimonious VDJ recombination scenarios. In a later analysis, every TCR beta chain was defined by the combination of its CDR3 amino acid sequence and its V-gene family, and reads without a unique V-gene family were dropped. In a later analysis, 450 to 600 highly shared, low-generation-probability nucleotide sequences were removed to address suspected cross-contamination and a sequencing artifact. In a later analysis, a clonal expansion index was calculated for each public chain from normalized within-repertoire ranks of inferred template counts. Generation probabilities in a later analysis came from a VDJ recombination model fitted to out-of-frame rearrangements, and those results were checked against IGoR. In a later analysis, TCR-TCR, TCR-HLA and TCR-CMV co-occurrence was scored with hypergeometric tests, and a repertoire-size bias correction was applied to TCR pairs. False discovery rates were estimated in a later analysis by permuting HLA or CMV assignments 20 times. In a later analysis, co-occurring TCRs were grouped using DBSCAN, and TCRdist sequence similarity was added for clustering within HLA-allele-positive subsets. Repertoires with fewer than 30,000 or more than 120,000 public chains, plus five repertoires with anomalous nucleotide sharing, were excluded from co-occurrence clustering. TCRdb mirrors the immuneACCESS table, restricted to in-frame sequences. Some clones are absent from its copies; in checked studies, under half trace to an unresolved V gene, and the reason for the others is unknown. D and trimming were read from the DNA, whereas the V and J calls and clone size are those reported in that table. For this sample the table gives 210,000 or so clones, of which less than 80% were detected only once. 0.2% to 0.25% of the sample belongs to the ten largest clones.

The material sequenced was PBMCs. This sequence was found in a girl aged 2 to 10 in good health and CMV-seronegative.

The CDR3 sequence is CASSDRREEKLFF. The nucleotide sequence reads TGTGCCAGCAGTGACAGGCGGGAGGAAAAACTGTTTTTT. Rearrangement joined TRBV6-1 to TRBJ1-4, with no reliable assignment of the D segment. V is cut by 3 bases and J by 8 bases, and the space between the germline ends is 10 bases. Sequences MNHNS (CDR1) and SASEGT (CDR2) are obtained from the germline V gene. The cysteine opens and the phenylalanine closes a CDR3 of 13 amino acids. CDR3 DNA is the only sequence kept; it has 39 bases, read in frame from the first base.